This T cell receptor beta chain was sequenced for a study of blood T cell repertoires in COVID-19. The CDR3 sequence is 14 residues long. J gave up 0 bases and V 4 bases, and 0 bases lay outside the gene matches. Germline V gives CDR1 MGHRA, CDR2 YSYEKL. Assay used: immunoSEQ multiplex PCR; TCRdb lists only in-frame clones, some missing. Of over 150,000 clones listed, about 86% are singletons. The sequenced sample was peripheral blood. This TCR came from a woman aged 60-70 years with acute or convalescent COVID-19. This chain uses TRBV4-1 with TRBJ2-7; 10 nucleotides agree with TRBD1. The CDR3 DNA reads TGCGCCAGCAGCCGGACAGGGGGCTCCTACGAGCAGTACTTC. This codes for CASSRTGGSYEQYF.